The 29 T cell receptor beta chains given below trace back to one sample, sequenced in a study of PD-1 blockade in classical Hodgkin lymphoma (dated by TCRdb to about 2020). Library construction relied on the immunoSEQ multiplex PCR assay. This is the immuneACCESS table as TCRdb keeps it, with only in-frame sequences that have V and J called. A part of the clones is gone; compared with another copy, unresolved V genes explain less than half, and the rest is unexplained. This sample lists around 17,000 clones; 70% to 90% were detected once. The ten most abundant clones make up 1% of the sample. In light of the paper, this sample's time point label describes: cycle 1 day 1 (C1D1), immediately before nivolumab initiation. All trial patients had relapsed after autologous stem cell transplantation, with cohorts A, B and C differing in prior brentuximab vedotin exposure. Using a Miltenyi CD4+ T cell isolation kit, CD4+ T cells were purified from thawed PBMCs through magnetic negative selection.

The sample consisted of CD4+ T cells from blood, taken at baseline. These receptors all come from a human donor with classical Hodgkin lymphoma.

This clone was recorded only once. The chain employs TRBV6-1 and TRBJ2-5; no clear D gene. The CDR3 loop spans 14 amino acids. Looked up from germline, CDR1 is MNHNS and CDR2 is SASEGT. V lost 1 base to trimming and J lost 1 base, with 7 bases between them. For the CDR3, the DNA is TGTGCCAGCAGTGAAGTCTTCGCCCAAGAGACCCAGTACTTC. Translating it yields CASSEVFAQETQYF.

The chain has TRBV11-2 and TRBJ1-2; 7 nucleotides align to TRBD1. Germline CDR1 reads SGHAT; CDR2 reads FQNNGV. This CDR3 is built from 13 residues. V shed 5 bases, J shed 2 bases, and the junction held 2 bases outside the gene matches. CDR3 in amino acids: CASSPGQNYGYTF. The CDR3 bases are TGTGCCAGCAGCCCGGGACAGAACTATGGCTACACCTTC.

The chain couples TRBV7-9 to TRBJ1-2, with D possibly being TRBD1 (5 bases). Trimming removed 3 bases from V and 4 bases from J, with 9 bases in between. This CDR3 has 13 residues. CDR1 and CDR2 from the germline V gene are SEHNR and FQNEAQ (reference sequence). The CDR3 region is CASSLNRSYGYTF. The CDR3 nucleotides read TGTGCCAGCAGCTTGAACAGGAGCTATGGCTACACCTTC.

This chain joins TRBV11-2 and TRBJ1-4; D uncertain. Germline V gene lookup returns CDR1 SGHAT and CDR2 FQNNGV. With 3 bases removed from V and 4 bases from J, the gap between germline ends came to 9 bases. This CDR3 contains 14 residues. Written as DNA, the CDR3 is TGTGCCAGCAGCTTCGGCAGGAGTAATGAAAAACTGTTTTTT. This sequence encodes CASSFGRSNEKLFF.

The gene calls are TRBV5-6 and TRBJ2-5; D is perhaps TRBD1 (6 bases). The J call may be in error: the DNA end matches TRBJ2-7 better. Germline CDR1 SGHDT, CDR2 YYEEEE. This CDR3 is built from 13 residues. CDR3 sequence (DNA): TGTGCCAGCAGGGGCAGGGGTCCCTACGAGCAGTACTTC. This codes for CASRGRGPYEQYF.

J is TRBJ1-4 and V is TRBV2; unclear D gene. Trimming cost V 7 bases and J 8 bases, with 11 bases left between them. The CDR3 has 12 residues. CDR1 and CDR2 from the germline V gene are SNHLY and FYNNEI. The CDR3 DNA is TGTGCCAGCAACAAGTTAGGAGAAAAACTGTTTTTT. Protein product: CASNKLGEKLFF.

This chain links TRBV6-4 with TRBJ2-2, with 8 bases identical to TRBD1. This CDR3 has 13 residues. Looked up from germline, CDR1 is MRHNA and CDR2 is SNTAGT. With V trimmed by 2 bases and J by 9 bases, 2 bases remained unmatched. CDR3 in DNA: TGTGCCAGCAGTGACCGGACAGGGAGGGAGCTGTTTTTT. Amino acid sequence: CASSDRTGRELFF.

The J gene is TRBJ2-5, the V gene TRBV7-9; tentatively, D is TRBD1 or TRBD2 (6 bases each). The ends were cut back, 0 bases at V and 2 bases at J, with 13 bases in the middle. Germline V CDR1 and CDR2: SEHNR, FQNEAQ (reference sequence). The CDR3 loop spans 16 amino acids. The CDR3 DNA sequence: TGTGCCAGCAGCTTAGCGCAGTGGGGGGCTCAAGAGACCCAGTACTTC. Translation gives CASSLAQWGAQETQYF.

The V gene is TRBV7-9, the J gene TRBJ2-1, with 12 bases identical to TRBD2. Trimming at V came to 3 bases and at J to 8 bases, leaving 5 bases not matched to a gene. This CDR3 contains 15 residues. Germline V gives CDR1 SEHNR, CDR2 FQNEAQ (reference sequence). CDR3 region: CASSLTSGRWDEQFF. The CDR3 DNA is TGTGCCAGCAGCTTGACTAGCGGGAGATGGGATGAGCAGTTCTTC.

There are a few counts of this clone. The chain recombines TRBV6-4 with TRBJ2-7; no definite D call. CDR1 is MRHNA, CDR2 SNTAGT, per germline. This CDR3 is 15 amino acids long. The ends were cut back, 7 bases at V and 0 bases at J, with 16 bases in the middle. The CDR3 loop is CASNVGRISSYEQYF. Here the CDR3 DNA reads TGTGCCAGCAACGTCGGTCGTATAAGCTCCTACGAGCAGTACTTC.

The chain has TRBV15 and TRBJ2-5; TRBD2 might be the D (6 bases). Trimming removed 0 bases from V and 5 bases from J, with 10 bases in between. This CDR3 is 14 amino acids long. The germline V gene has CDR1 LNHNV and CDR2 YYDKDF (reference sequence). The CDR3 sequence: CATSRDAGRETQYF. The CDR3 nucleotides are TGTGCCACCAGCAGAGATGCAGGGAGGGAGACCCAGTACTTC.

V and J are TRBV6-5 and TRBJ1-2; a possible D gene is TRBD1 (6 bases). Germline values: CDR1 MNHEY, CDR2 SVGAGI. The CDR3 consists of 15 residues. The ends were cut back, 8 bases at V and 3 bases at J, with 19 bases in the middle. CDR3 loop: CASSGGPGADYGYTF. The CDR3 DNA follows: TGTGCCAGCTCCGGGGGGCCCGGGGCCGACTATGGCTACACCTTC.

The chain employs TRBV6-5 and TRBJ2-7; 7 bases agree with TRBD1. CDR1 is MNHEY, CDR2 SVGAGI, per germline. This CDR3 region has 15 residues. V lost 5 bases to trimming and J lost 0 bases; unmatched junction nucleotides: 7. CDR3 in DNA: TGTGCCAGCAGTGCTGGGACAGCTGACTCCTACGAGCAGTACTTC. This translates into CASSAGTADSYEQYF.

The chain uses TRBV6-6 and TRBJ1-3; 9 nucleotides line up with TRBD1. CDR1 MNHNY and CDR2 SVGAGI come from the germline V gene (reference sequence). CDR3 length: 14 residues. V lost 5 bases, J lost 2 bases, and 1 base stayed unmatched. DNA for the CDR3: TGTGCCAGCAGTCGACAGGGGGCTGGAAACACCATATATTTT. It encodes CASSRQGAGNTIYF.

The chain couples TRBV7-9 to TRBJ2-3; 11 nucleotides align to TRBD2. Per the germline V gene, CDR1 is SEHNR and CDR2 is FQNEAQ (reference sequence). The V segment lost 3 bases and the J segment 6 bases; nucleotides outside the gene matches: 5. The CDR3 runs 15 residues. The CDR3 is CASSFLAGGSDTQYF. The CDR3 nucleotides read TGTGCCAGCAGCTTTTTAGCGGGAGGGTCTGATACGCAGTATTTT.

The V and J genes are TRBV7-2 and TRBJ2-7; the D gene is possibly TRBD2 (6 bases). V gave up 5 bases and J gave up 7 bases, with 21 bases separating them. The CDR3 contains 15 residues. Looked up from germline, CDR1 is SGHTA and CDR2 is FQGNSA. The CDR3 loop is CASSASGARREEQYF. CDR3 in DNA: TGTGCCAGCAGCGCCTCCGGAGCGAGGAGGGAAGAGCAGTACTTC.

A single count supports this clone. The V gene is TRBV15, the J gene TRBJ1-2, with no clear D. The CDR3 is 15 amino acids. V lost 0 bases and J lost 2, with 10 bases in between. Germline lookup yields CDR1 LNHNV and CDR2 YYDKDF (reference sequence). CDR3 residues: CATSRDLGLNYGYTF. CDR3 sequence (DNA): TGTGCCACCAGCAGAGATCTGGGGTTGAACTATGGCTACACCTTC. Together with reference TRBV15 and TRBJ1-2, the CDR3 gives the full variable domain: DAMVIQNPRYQVTQFGKPVTLSCSQTLNHNVMYWYQQKSSQAPKLLFHYYDKDFNNEADTPDNFQSRRPNTSFCFLDIRSPGLGDTAMYLCATSRDLGLNYGYTFGSGTRLTVV.

This chain uses TRBV7-2 with TRBJ1-1; unclear D gene. V lost 1 base, J lost 0 bases, and 3 bases lay in between. The germline V gene has CDR1 SGHTA and CDR2 FQGNSA. The CDR3 has 13 amino acids. The DNA for the CDR3 is TGTGCCAGCAGCTTAGTGGTGAACACTGAAGCTTTCTTT. It codes for CASSLVVNTEAFF.

This clone has only a few counts. Within the sample, other DNA sequences also encode this same CDR3. The V gene is TRBV7-9, the J gene TRBJ1-2; TRBD1 might be the D (5 bases). V dropped 0 bases and J dropped 6 bases, with 8 bases sitting between them. CDR3 length equals 13 residues. Germline lookup yields CDR1 SEHNR and CDR2 FQNEAQ (reference sequence). The CDR3 is CASSLAGADGYTF. CDR3 in DNA: TGTGCCAGCAGCTTAGCAGGGGCTGATGGCTACACCTTC.

This rearrangement joins TRBV5-4 to TRBJ1-2; TRBD1 might be the D (5 bases). Germline V lookup: CDR1 SGHNT, CDR2 YYREEE (reference sequence). This CDR3 has 14 amino acids. Trimming pared 6 bases from V and 6 bases from J, leaving 18 bases between. The CDR3 region is CASKEQGIRDGYTF. CDR3 coding DNA: TGTGCCAGCAAGGAGCAGGGTATACGGGATGGCTACACCTTC.

The gene calls are TRBV6-5 and TRBJ1-1; 8 bases fit TRBD1. J gave up 10 bases and V 0 bases, and 7 bases lay outside the gene matches. The CDR3 runs 14 residues. Germline CDR1 is MNHEY and CDR2 is SVGAGI. In DNA, the CDR3 is TGTGCCAGCAGTTACTCGGGCAGACAGGGGCGAGCTTTCTTT. It is translated as CASSYSGRQGRAFF.

V is TRBV9 and J is TRBJ2-3; D uncertain. With 4 bases removed from V and 0 bases from J, the gap between germline ends came to 12 bases. Germline V CDR1 and CDR2: SGDLS, YYNGEE. This CDR3 contains 15 residues. The CDR3 is CASSLSVPSTDTQYF. CDR3 nucleotides: TGTGCCAGCAGCCTGAGCGTGCCTAGCACAGATACGCAGTATTTT.

The table lists this clone with a few counts. The CDR3 DNA follows: TGTGCCAGCAGTCAAAGCGGAGGGACAGACATTTCACCCCTCCACTTT. It translates to CASSQSGGTDISPLHF. This chain uses TRBV7-9 with TRBJ1-6, with TRBD1 identical over 7 bases. CDR3 size: 16 residues. V shed 6 bases, J shed 9 bases, and the junction held 14 bases outside the gene matches. From germline, CDR1 is SEHNR and CDR2 FQNEAQ (reference sequence).

V and J are TRBV9 and TRBJ2-2; no firm D call. Germline assignment: CDR1 SGDLS and CDR2 YYNGEE. The CDR3 spans 13 residues. The V end lost 2 bases, the J end lost 5 bases, and 7 bases lay between the germline ends. Written as DNA, the CDR3 is TGTGCCAGCAGCGTTGGGGAAACCGGGGAGCTGTTTTTT. Translated: CASSVGETGELFF.

The CDR3 is CASSGRLNYGYTF. The CDR3 bases are TGTGCCAGCAGTGGCAGGCTTAACTATGGCTACACCTTC. The rearrangement uses TRBV6-1 and TRBJ1-2, with D uncertain. The V gene's germline CDR1 is MNHNS and CDR2 SASEGT. The ends were cut back, 4 bases at V and 1 base at J, with 7 bases in the middle. This CDR3 comprises 13 residues.

This clone appeared a single time. CDR3 sequence (DNA): TGTGCCAGCTCACCACCTACTAGGGCAAGTAAAAGCTACGAGCAGTACTTC. It translates to CASSPPTRASKSYEQYF. V and J are TRBV18 and TRBJ2-7, with D possibly TRBD2 on 5 matching bases. Trimming removed 0 bases from V and 3 bases from J, with 18 bases in between. The CDR3 length is 17 residues. Germline V gene sequence: CDR1 KGHSH, CDR2 LQKENI.

This chain links TRBV27 with TRBJ2-1, with D possibly matching TRBD1 (6 bases). From germline, CDR1 is MNHEY and CDR2 SMNVEV (reference sequence). This CDR3 is 15 amino acids long. Trimming removed 8 bases from V and 4 bases from J, with 18 bases in between. The CDR3 region is CASLPLQGRYNEQFF. CDR3 in DNA: TGTGCCAGCCTCCCCCTACAGGGTAGGTACAATGAGCAGTTCTTC.

The chain has TRBV2 and TRBJ1-2, with D possibly TRBD1 on 6 matching bases. V dropped 2 bases and J dropped 7 bases, with 20 bases sitting between them. CDR1 and CDR2 (germline): SNHLY, FYNNEI. This CDR3 is built from 16 residues. The DNA of the CDR3 is TGTGCCAGCAGTGAATTGGGAAGGGGGAGCCTTGGTGGCTACACCTTC. Protein product: CASSELGRGSLGGYTF.

The chain combines TRBV19 with TRBJ1-1; TRBD1 might be the D (5 bases). Per germline, CDR1 LNHDA and CDR2 SQIVND (reference sequence). The V end lost 7 bases, the J end lost 1 base, and 10 bases lay between the germline ends. CDR3 length: 13 amino acids. Written as DNA, the CDR3 is TGTGCCAGTATTTCTGGACAGAACACTGAAGCTTTCTTT. Amino acids: CASISGQNTEAFF.